This T cell receptor (beta chain) was documented in a study of STAT3 mutations in large granular lymphocyte leukemia. On the study more broadly: Over half of T-LGLL patients had one or more immunosuppressive regimens. Overall study results and limits: Samples missed the first appearance of the clone. In about 30% of the 18 patients, new TCR clonotypes emerged after therapy. In T-cell large granular lymphocyte leukemia, about half of patients showed multiple immunodominant subclonotypes. Suggested: STAT3 mutation was not the ancestral event for these clonal expansions.

On this clone itself: Its antigen is unidentified.

The table came from immunoSEQ multiplex PCR; TCRdb's copy has only in-frame clones and leaves some out. This sample has approximately 10,000 clones, with approximately 50% found just once. Trimming took 4 bases from V and 7 from J; bases not matched to a gene: 6. The germline V gene encodes CDR1 SGHRS and CDR2 YFSETQ. This CDR3 has 15 amino acids. V usage is TRBV5-1 and J usage is TRBJ1-4, with 11 bases that match TRBD1. The sequence derives from a boy between 10 and 17 years old with T-cell large granular lymphocyte leukemia. Some clones in this sample may be carry-over from other donors' samples. The specimen sequenced was peripheral blood mononuclear cells. Here the CDR3 reads CASSLGQGVGEKLFF. DNA of the CDR3: TGCGCCAGCAGCCTGGGACAGGGGGTTGGTGAAAAACTGTTTTTT.